This T cell receptor (beta chain) was observed in a study of blood T cell repertoires in COVID-19. As processed by the authors: Amplification of reference gene primers provided the estimated nucleated cell counts. The repertoire was sequenced with immunoSEQ multiplex PCR; TCRdb's copy has only in-frame clones and lacks some. V, J and clone size are those of that table, while D and trimming were read from the DNA. The sample has some 250,000 clones, about 76% seen once. This CDR3 has 13 residues. Germline CDR1 reads MNHEY; CDR2 reads SVGAGI. The V end lost 10 bases, the J end lost 0 bases, and 12 bases lay between the germline ends.

The rearrangement joins TRBV6-5 to TRBJ1-2; D is perhaps TRBD1 (6 bases). What was sequenced was peripheral blood. The origin of this receptor is a woman aged 55-75 years with active or convalescent COVID-19. The CDR3 spells CAIRDTTNYGYTF. The DNA for the CDR3 is TGTGCCATCCGGGACACCACTAACTATGGCTACACCTTC.